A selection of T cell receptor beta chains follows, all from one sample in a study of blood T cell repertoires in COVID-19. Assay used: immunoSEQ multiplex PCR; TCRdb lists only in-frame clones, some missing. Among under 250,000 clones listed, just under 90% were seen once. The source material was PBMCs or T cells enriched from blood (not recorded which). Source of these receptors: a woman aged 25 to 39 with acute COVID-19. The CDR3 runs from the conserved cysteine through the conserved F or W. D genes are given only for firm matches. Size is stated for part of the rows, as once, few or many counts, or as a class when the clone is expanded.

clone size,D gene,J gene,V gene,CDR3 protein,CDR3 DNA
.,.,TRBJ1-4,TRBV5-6,CASSLVPGMDEKLFF,TGTGCCAGCAGCTTGGTACCGGGGATGGATGAAAAACTGTTTTTT
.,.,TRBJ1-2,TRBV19,CASSMEGARAGPNYGYTF,TGTGCCAGTAGTATGGAGGGAGCCAGGGCCGGTCCTAACTATGGCTACACCTTC
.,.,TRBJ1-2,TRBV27,CASSSPTGGYTF,TGTGCCAGCAGTTCCCCCACGGGAGGCTACACCTTC
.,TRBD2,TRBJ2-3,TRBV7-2,CASSLIGGGTDTQYF,TGTGCCAGCAGCTTAATCGGGGGGGGCACAGATACGCAGTATTTT
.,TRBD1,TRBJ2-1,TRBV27,CASSRLQGAFYHEQFF,TGTGCCAGCAGTCGCTTACAGGGGGCCTTCTACCATGAGCAGTTCTTC
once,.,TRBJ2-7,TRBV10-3,CAIRSATESYEQYF,TGTGCCATCAGGTCGGCGACTGAATCCTACGAGCAGTACTTC
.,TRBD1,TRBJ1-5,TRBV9,CASSLKGAPDQPQHF,TGTGCCAGCAGCCTTAAGGGGGCTCCAGATCAGCCCCAGCATTTT
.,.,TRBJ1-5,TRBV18,CASSPRDNQPQHF,TGTGCCAGCTCACCGAGGGACAATCAGCCCCAGCATTTT
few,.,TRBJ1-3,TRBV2,CASNPRGSGNTIYF,TGTGCCAGCAACCCAAGGGGCTCTGGAAACACCATATATTTT
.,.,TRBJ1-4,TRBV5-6,CASSSYGSREKLFF,TGTGCCAGCAGCTCATACGGGTCACGTGAAAAACTGTTTTTT
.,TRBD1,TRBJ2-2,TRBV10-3,CAIRPTTGAENTGELFF,TGTGCCATCAGACCCACTACAGGGGCTGAAAACACCGGGGAGCTGTTTTTT